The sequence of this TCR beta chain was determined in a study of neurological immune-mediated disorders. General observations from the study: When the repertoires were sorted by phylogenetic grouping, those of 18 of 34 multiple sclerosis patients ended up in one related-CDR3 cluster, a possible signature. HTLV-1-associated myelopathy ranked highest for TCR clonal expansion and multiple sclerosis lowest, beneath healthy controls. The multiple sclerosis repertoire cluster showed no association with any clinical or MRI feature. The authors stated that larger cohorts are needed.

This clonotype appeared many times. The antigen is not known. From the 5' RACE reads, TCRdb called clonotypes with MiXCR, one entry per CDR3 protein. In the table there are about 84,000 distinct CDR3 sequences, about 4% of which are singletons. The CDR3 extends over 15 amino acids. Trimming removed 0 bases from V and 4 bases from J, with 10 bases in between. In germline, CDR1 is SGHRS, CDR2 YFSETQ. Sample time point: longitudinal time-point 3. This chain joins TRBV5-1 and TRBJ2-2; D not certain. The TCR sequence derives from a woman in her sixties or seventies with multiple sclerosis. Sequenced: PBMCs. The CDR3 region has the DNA TGCGCCAGCAGCTTGGGCGACGTGAGCACCGGGGAGCTGTTTTTT. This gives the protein CASSLGDVSTGELFF. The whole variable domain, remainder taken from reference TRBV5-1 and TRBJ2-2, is KAGVTQTPRYLIKTRGQQVTLSCSPISGHRSVSWYQQTPGQGLQFLFEYFSETQRNKGNFPGRFSGRQFSNSRSEMNVSTLELGDSALYLCASSLGDVSTGELFFGEGSRLTVL.